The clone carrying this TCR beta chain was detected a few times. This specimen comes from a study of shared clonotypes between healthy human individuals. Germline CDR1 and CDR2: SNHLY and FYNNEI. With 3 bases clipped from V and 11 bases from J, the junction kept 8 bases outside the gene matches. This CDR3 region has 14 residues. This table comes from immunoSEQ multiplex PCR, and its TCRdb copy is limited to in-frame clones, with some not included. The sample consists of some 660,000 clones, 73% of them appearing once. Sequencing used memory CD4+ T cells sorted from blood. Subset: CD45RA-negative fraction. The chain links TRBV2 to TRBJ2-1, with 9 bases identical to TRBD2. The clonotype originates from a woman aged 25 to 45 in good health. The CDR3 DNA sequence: TGTGCCAGCAGTGATTGGGCGGGAGGGTATAAGCAGTTCTTC. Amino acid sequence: CASSDWAGGYKQFF.